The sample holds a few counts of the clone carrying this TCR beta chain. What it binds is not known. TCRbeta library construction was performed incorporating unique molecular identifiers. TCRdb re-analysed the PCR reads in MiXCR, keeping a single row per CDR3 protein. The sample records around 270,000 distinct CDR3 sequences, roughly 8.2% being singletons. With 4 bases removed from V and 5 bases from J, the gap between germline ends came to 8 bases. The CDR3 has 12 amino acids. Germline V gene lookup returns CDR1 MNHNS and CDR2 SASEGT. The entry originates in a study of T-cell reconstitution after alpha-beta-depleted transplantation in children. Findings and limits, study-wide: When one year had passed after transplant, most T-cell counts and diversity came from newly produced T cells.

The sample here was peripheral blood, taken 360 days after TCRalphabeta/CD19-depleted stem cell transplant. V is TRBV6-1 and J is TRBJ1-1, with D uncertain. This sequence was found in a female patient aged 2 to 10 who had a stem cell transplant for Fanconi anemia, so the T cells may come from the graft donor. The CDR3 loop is CASSAFGTEAFF. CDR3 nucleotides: TGTGCCAGCAGTGCGTTTGGGACTGAAGCTTTCTTT.